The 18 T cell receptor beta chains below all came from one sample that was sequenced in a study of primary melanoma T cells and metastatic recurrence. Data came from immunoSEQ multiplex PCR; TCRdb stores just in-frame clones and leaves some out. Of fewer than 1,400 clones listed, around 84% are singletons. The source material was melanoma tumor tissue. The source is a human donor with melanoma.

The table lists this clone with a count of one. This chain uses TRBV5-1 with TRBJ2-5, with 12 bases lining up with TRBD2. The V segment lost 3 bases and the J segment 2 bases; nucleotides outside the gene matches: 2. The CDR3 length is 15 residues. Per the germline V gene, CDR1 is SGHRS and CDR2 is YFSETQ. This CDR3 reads CASSYGLAGQETQYF. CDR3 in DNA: TGCGCCAGCAGCTACGGACTAGCGGGGCAAGAGACCCAGTACTTC.

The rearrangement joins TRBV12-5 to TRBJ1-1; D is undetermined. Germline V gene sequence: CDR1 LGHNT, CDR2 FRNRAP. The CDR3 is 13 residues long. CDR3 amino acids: CASGRTLVTEAFF. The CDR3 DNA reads TGTGCCAGCGGCCGGACCCTTGTCACTGAAGCTTTCTTT.

Here the CDR3 reads CASSQSGRADTQYF. The CDR3 nucleotides are TGCGCCAGCAGCCAGAGCGGGAGAGCAGATACGCAGTATTTT. The chain is built from TRBV4-1 and TRBJ2-3; 8 bases agree with TRBD2. Germline trimming cut 3 bases from V and 4 bases from J; bases unmatched to any gene: 3. The CDR3 has 14 amino acids. The germline gives CDR1 MGHRA, CDR2 YSYEKL.

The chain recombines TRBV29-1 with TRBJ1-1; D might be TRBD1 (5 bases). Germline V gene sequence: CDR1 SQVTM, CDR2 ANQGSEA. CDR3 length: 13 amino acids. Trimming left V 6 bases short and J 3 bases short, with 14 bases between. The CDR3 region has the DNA TGCAGCGTCCACGGGGGGACGGACACTGAAGCTTTCTTT. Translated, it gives CSVHGGTDTEAFF.

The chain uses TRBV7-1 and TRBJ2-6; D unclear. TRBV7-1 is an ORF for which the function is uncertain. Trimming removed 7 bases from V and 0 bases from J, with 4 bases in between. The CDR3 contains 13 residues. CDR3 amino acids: CASTFSGANVLTF. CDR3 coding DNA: TGTGCCAGCACCTTCTCTGGGGCCAACGTCCTGACTTTC.

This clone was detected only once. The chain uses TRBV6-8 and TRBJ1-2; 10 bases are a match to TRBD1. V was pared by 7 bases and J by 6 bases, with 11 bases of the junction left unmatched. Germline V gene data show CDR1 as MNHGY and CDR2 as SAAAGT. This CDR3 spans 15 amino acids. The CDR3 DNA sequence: TGTGCCAGCACCCTAGGGACAGGGGCTCGGAATGGCTACACCTTC. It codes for CASTLGTGARNGYTF.

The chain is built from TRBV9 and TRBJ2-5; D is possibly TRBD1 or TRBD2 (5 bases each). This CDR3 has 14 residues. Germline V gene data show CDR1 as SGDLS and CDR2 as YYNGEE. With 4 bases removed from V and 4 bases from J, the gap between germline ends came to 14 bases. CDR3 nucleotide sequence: TGTGCCAGCAGCCGACCGAATGGGGGAGAGACCCAGTACTTC. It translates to CASSRPNGGETQYF.

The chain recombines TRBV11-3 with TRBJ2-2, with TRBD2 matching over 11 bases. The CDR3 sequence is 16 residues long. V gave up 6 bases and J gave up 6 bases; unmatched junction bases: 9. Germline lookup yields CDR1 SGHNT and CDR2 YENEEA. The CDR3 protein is CASRSIAGGPPGELFF. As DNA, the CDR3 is TGTGCCAGCAGATCCATAGCGGGAGGGCCCCCCGGGGAGCTGTTTTTT.

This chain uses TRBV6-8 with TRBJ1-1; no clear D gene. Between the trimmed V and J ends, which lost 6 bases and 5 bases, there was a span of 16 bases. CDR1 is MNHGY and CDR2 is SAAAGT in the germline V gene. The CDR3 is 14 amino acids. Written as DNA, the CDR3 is TGTGCCAGCAGCCTTGAGGAGGGAAGTACTGAAGCTTTCTTT. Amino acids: CASSLEEGSTEAFF.

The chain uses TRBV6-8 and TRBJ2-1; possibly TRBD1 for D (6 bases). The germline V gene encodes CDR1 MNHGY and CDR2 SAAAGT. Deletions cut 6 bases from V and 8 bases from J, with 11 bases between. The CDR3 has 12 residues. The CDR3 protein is CASRTPGDEQFF. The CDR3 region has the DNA TGTGCCAGCAGAACTCCAGGGGATGAGCAGTTCTTC.

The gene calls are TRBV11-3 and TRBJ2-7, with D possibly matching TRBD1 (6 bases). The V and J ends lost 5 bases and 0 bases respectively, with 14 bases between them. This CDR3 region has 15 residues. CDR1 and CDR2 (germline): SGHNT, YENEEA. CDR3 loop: CASSPVGQLSYEQYF. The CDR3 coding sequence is TGTGCCAGCAGCCCCGTTGGACAGCTCTCCTACGAGCAGTACTTC.

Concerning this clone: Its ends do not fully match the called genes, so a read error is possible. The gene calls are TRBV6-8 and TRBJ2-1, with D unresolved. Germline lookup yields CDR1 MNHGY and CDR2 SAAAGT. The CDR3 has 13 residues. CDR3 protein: CASSYRSFNEQFF. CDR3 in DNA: TGTGCCAGCAGTTACCGTTCCTTCAATGAGCAGTTCTTC.

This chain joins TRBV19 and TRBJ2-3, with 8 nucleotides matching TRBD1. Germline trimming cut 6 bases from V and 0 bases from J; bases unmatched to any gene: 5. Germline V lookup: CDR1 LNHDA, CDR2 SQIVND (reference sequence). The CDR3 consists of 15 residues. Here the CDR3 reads CASSPDRASTDTQYF. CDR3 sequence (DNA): TGTGCCAGTAGCCCGGACAGGGCAAGCACAGATACGCAGTATTTT.

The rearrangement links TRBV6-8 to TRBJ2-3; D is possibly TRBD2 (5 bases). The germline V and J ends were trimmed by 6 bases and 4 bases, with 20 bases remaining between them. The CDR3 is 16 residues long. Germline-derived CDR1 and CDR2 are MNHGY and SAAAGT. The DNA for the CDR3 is TGTGCCAGCAGCTCTCTATCCCGGGGTTTCCCAGATACGCAGTATTTT. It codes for CASSSLSRGFPDTQYF.

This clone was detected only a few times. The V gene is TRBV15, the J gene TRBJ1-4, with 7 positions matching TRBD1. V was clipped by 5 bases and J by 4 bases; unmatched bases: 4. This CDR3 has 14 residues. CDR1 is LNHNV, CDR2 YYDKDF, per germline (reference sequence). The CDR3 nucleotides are TGTGCCACCAGCGATGACAGGGTTAATGAAAAACTGTTTTTT. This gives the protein CATSDDRVNEKLFF.

CDR3 sequence (DNA): TGTGCCAGCAGAATGACTAGCGGGGCTTACGAGCAGTACTTC. The encoded protein is CASRMTSGAYEQYF. The V call is TRBV7-7, the J call TRBJ2-7; the match to TRBD2 covers 11 bases. CDR3 length: 14 residues. With V trimmed by 6 bases and J by 4 bases, 5 bases remained unmatched. CDR1 and CDR2 from the germline V gene are SSHAT and FNYEAQ (reference sequence). The full variable domain, its missing parts supplied by reference TRBV7-7 and TRBJ2-7, is GAGVSQSPRYKVTKRGQDVTLRCDPISSHATLYWYQQALGQGPEFLTYFNYEAQPDKSGLPSDRFSAERPEGSISTLTIQRTEQRDSAMYRCASRMTSGAYEQYFGPGTRLTVT.

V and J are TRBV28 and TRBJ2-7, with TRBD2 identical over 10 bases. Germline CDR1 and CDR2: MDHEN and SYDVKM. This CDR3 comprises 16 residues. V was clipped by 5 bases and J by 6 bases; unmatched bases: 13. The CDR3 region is CASSATSGSGRGEQYF. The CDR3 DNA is TGTGCCAGCAGTGCGACCTCGGGCAGCGGGAGGGGCGAGCAGTACTTC.

CDR3 protein: CASSQVIGTSGDEQFF. The CDR3 nucleotides read TGTGCCAGCAGCCAAGTTATAGGGACTAGCGGTGATGAGCAGTTCTTC. V gene TRBV7-4 combines with J gene TRBJ2-1, with 11 bases matching TRBD2. CDR3 length: 16 residues. CDR1 SGHVT and CDR2 SQSDAQ come from the germline V gene. J was trimmed by 8 bases and V by 5 bases; bases with no gene match: 11.